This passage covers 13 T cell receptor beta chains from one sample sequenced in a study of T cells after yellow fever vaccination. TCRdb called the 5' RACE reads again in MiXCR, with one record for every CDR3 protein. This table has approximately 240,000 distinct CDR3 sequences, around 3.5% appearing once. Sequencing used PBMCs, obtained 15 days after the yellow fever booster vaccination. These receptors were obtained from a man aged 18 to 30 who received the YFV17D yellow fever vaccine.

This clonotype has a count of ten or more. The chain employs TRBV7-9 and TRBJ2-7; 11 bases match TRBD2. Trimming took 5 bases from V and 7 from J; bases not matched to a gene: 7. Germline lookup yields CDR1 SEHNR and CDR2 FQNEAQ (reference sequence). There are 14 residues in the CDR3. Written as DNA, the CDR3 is TGTGCCAGCAGCCTGGGACTAGCGGTTACAGAGCAGTACTTC. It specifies CASSLGLAVTEQYF.

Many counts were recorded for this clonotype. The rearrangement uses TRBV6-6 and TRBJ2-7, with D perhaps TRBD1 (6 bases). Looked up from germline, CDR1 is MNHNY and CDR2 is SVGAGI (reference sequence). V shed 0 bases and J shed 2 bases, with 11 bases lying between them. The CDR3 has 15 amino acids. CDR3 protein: CASSYSKQGTYEQYF. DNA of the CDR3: TGTGCCAGCAGTTACTCGAAGCAGGGGACCTACGAGCAGTACTTC.

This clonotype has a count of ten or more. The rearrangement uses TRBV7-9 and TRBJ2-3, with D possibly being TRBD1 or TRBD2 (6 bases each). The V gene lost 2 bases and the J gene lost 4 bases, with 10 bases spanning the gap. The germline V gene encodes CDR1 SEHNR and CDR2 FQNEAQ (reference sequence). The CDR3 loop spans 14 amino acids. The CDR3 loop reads CASSLQGRSDTQYF. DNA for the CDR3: TGTGCCAGCAGCTTACAGGGGAGGTCAGATACGCAGTATTTT.

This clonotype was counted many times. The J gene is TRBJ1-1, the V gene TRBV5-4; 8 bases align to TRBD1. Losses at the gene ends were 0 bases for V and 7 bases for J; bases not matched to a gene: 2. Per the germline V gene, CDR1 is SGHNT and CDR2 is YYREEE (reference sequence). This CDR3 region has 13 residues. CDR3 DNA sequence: TGTGCCAGCAGCTTGGGTGGGACAGGTGAAGCTTTCTTT. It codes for CASSLGGTGEAFF.

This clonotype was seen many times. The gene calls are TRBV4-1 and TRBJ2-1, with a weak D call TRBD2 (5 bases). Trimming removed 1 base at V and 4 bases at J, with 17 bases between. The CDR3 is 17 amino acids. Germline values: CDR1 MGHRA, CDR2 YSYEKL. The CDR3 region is CASSQGVAPFFYNEQFF. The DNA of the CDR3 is TGCGCCAGCAGCCAAGGGGTAGCGCCTTTTTTTTACAATGAGCAGTTCTTC.

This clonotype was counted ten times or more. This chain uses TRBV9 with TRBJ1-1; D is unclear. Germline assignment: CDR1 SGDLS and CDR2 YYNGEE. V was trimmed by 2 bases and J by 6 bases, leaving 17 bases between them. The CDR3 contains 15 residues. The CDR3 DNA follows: TGTGCCAGCAGCGTTCAGTATGACGCCGGGCCTGAAGCTTTCTTT. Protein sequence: CASSVQYDAGPEAFF.

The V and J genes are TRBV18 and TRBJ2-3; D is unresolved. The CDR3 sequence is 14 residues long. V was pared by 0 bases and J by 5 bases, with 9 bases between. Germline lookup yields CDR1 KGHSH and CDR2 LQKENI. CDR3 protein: CASSPPRERDTQYF. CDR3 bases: TGTGCCAGCTCACCACCGAGAGAAAGAGATACGCAGTATTTT.

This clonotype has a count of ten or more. CDR3 nucleotides: TGTGCTAGTGGCCGTAGCGGGGGGCTCTACGAGCAGTACTTC. Protein sequence: CASGRSGGLYEQYF. The chain joins TRBV12-5 to TRBJ2-7, with 10 bases aligning to TRBD2. CDR3 length equals 14 residues. Germline-derived CDR1 and CDR2 are LGHNT and FRNRAP. Trimming took 6 bases from V and 3 from J; bases not matched to a gene: 5.

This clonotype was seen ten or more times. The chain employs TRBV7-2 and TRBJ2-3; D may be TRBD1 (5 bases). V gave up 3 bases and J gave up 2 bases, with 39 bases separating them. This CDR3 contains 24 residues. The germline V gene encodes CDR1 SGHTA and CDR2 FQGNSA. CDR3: CASSLERSHRSSGGSILNTDTQYF. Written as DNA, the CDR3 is TGTGCCAGCAGCTTGGAGCGATCCCACAGGTCCTCGGGCGGATCAATTCTGAACACAGATACGCAGTATTTT.

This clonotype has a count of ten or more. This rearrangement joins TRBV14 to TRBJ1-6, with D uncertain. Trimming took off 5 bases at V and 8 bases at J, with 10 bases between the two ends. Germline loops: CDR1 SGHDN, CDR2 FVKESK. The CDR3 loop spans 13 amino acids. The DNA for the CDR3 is TGTGCCAGCAGCTCTCGGGCAGATTCACCCCTCCACTTT. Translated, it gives CASSSRADSPLHF.

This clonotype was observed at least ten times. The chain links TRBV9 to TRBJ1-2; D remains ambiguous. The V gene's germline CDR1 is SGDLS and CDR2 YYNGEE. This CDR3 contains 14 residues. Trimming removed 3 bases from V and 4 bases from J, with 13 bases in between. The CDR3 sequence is CASSDDTRLYGYTF. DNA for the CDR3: TGTGCCAGCAGCGATGACACTCGGCTCTATGGCTACACCTTC. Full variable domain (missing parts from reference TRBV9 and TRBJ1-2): DSGVTQTPKHLITATGQRVTLRCSPRSGDLSVYWYQQSLDQGLQFLIQYYNGEERAKGNILERFSAQQFPDLHSELNLSSLELGDSALYFCASSDDTRLYGYTFGSGTRLTVV.

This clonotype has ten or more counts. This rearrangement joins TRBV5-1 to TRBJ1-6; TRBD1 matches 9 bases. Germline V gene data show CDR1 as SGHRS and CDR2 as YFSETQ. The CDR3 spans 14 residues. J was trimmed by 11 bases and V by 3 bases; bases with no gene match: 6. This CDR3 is CASSSGQGQAPLHF. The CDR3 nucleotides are TGCGCCAGCAGCTCCGGACAGGGGCAGGCACCCCTCCACTTT.

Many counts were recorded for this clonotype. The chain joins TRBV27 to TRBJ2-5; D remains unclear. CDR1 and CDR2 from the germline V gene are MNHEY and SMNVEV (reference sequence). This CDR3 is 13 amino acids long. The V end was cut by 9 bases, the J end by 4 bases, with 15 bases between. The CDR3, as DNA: TGTGCCAGTCGACATAGCCCCGGAGAGACCCAGTACTTC. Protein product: CASRHSPGETQYF.